One and the same sample provided the 14 T cell receptor beta chains below, sequenced in a study of T-cell reconstitution after alpha-beta-depleted transplantation in children. Molecular barcoding with unique molecular identifiers was used for the TCRbeta library. One entry per CDR3 protein, called by TCRdb with MiXCR from the PCR reads. The sample lists 200,000 to 300,000 distinct CDR3 sequences; around 11% were seen once. The input for sequencing was PBMCs from the stem cell graft donor, taken from the stem cell graft. Receptors originate from a human donor who donated a stem cell graft to a child with acute lymphoblastic leukemia.

The rearrangement uses TRBV20-1 and TRBJ1-1; D is perhaps TRBD1 (6 bases). Per the germline V gene, CDR1 is DFQATT and CDR2 is SNEGSKA (reference sequence). Trimming pared 6 bases from V and 4 bases from J, leaving 18 bases between. The CDR3 is made up of 14 amino acids. The DNA for the CDR3 is TGCAGTGCCCCCCGGGGGGGGGCGACCACTGAAGCTTTCTTT. It is translated as CSAPRGGATTEAFF.

This rearrangement joins TRBV11-2 to TRBJ1-2, with D perhaps TRBD1 (5 bases). This CDR3 has 13 amino acids. V dropped 5 bases and J dropped 5 bases, with 12 bases sitting between them. The germline gives CDR1 SGHAT, CDR2 FQNNGV. The chain's CDR3 is CASSLGGEYGYTF. DNA of the CDR3: TGTGCCAGCAGCCTGGGGGGGGAGTATGGCTACACCTTC.

This clonotype was seen ten or more times. The rearrangement uses TRBV7-2 and TRBJ1-2, with 9 bases that match TRBD1. Germline V gene sequence: CDR1 SGHTA, CDR2 FQGNSA. J lost 8 bases, V lost 10 bases, and 11 bases had no gene match. The CDR3 runs to 13 residues. CDR3 sequence: CATPRDRVIGYTF. The CDR3 DNA follows: TGTGCCACCCCGCGGGACAGGGTGATCGGCTACACCTTC.

This chain uses TRBV29-1 with TRBJ2-7; the D is unclear. The V and J ends lost 4 bases and 6 bases respectively, with 7 bases between them. Germline V gene lookup returns CDR1 SQVTM and CDR2 ANQGSEA. The CDR3 spans 10 residues. The CDR3 nucleotides read TGCAGCGTTGGGGCACCCGAGCAGTACTTC. Translating it yields CSVGAPEQYF.

This clonotype was seen ten or more times. The V gene is TRBV12-3 or TRBV12-4, the J gene TRBJ2-7; no reliable D call. Trimming shortened V by 7 bases and J by 12 bases, and 16 bases separated the two germline ends. This CDR3 comprises 11 residues. CDR3 sequence: CASTLRARLYF. In DNA, the CDR3 is TGTGCCAGCACCCTTAGGGCTCGGCTGTACTTC.

This clonotype was detected many times. This chain links TRBV5-4 with TRBJ1-3, with TRBD1 identical over 9 bases. CDR3 length: 17 amino acids. Trimming took 4 bases from V and 6 from J; bases not matched to a gene: 14. Germline CDR1 reads SGHNT; CDR2 reads YYREEE (reference sequence). The CDR3 is CASSRASDRGPSNTIYF. CDR3 nucleotide sequence: TGTGCCAGCAGCCGGGCCTCGGACAGGGGTCCTTCAAACACCATATATTTT.

This clonotype was recorded at least ten times. V is TRBV30 and J is TRBJ2-3; no reliable D call. The V end was cut by 0 bases, the J end by 5 bases, with 0 bases between. Germline loops: CDR1 GTSNPN, CDR2 SVGIG (reference sequence). The CDR3 runs 10 residues. The CDR3 region is CAWSVDTQYF. Written as DNA, the CDR3 is TGTGCCTGGAGTGTAGATACGCAGTATTTT.

This clonotype was found many times. This chain links TRBV3-1 with TRBJ1-5; D unclear. Germline V gene lookup returns CDR1 LGHDT and CDR2 YNNKEL (reference sequence). The ends were cut back, 2 bases at V and 0 bases at J, with 5 bases in the middle. This CDR3 contains 14 residues. CDR3: CASSQLYSNQPQHF. The CDR3 DNA reads as TGTGCCAGCAGCCAACTCTATAGCAATCAGCCCCAGCATTTT. The whole variable domain, remainder taken from reference TRBV3-1 and TRBJ1-5, is DTAVSQTPKYLVTQMGNDKSIKCEQNLGHDTMYWYKQDSKKFLKIMFSYNNKELIINETVPNRFSPKSPDKAHLNLHINSLELGDSAVYFCASSQLYSNQPQHFGDGTRLSIL.

This chain connects TRBV20-1 to TRBJ2-1, with D possibly being TRBD1 or TRBD2 (6 bases each). Trimming removed 3 bases at V and 2 bases at J, with 14 bases between. The V gene's germline CDR1 is DFQATT and CDR2 SNEGSKA (reference sequence). This CDR3 is 15 amino acids long. This CDR3 reads CSASPRGGTYNEQFF. The DNA for the CDR3 is TGCAGTGCTAGCCCTCGAGGGGGGACCTACAATGAGCAGTTCTTC.

This clonotype showed up many times. V and J are TRBV5-1 and TRBJ2-2; TRBD1 matches 9 bases. The germline V gene encodes CDR1 SGHRS and CDR2 YFSETQ. With 5 bases clipped from V and 5 bases from J, the junction kept 7 bases outside the gene matches. The CDR3 runs to 15 residues. The DNA of the CDR3 is TGCGCCAGCAGTTCCGACAGGGGGGGGACCGGGGAGCTGTTTTTT. Amino acids: CASSSDRGGTGELFF.

This clonotype showed up many times. This chain connects TRBV12-3 or TRBV12-4 to TRBJ1-4; 10 nucleotides align to TRBD1. With V trimmed by 3 bases and J by 6 bases, 4 bases remained unmatched. This CDR3 has 15 residues. This chain's CDR3 is CASSLGQGNHEKLFF. Written as DNA, the CDR3 is TGTGCCAGCAGTTTGGGACAGGGGAATCATGAAAAACTGTTTTTT.

A single count supports this clonotype. This may be a read error: a much more frequent sequence differs by one nucleotide. The chain uses TRBV5-1 and TRBJ1-2; a weak D match, TRBD1 (5 bases). The germline gives CDR1 SGHRS, CDR2 YFSETQ. The CDR3 has 14 residues. The V gene lost 0 bases and the J gene lost 4 bases, with 10 bases spanning the gap. CDR3 DNA sequence: TGCGCCAGCAGCTTGGAACAGGCTGGCTATGGCTACACCTTC. Protein product: CASSLEQAGYGYTF.

This clonotype has only a few counts. This sequence joins TRBV28 and TRBJ2-3; D may match TRBD1 or TRBD2 (6 bases each). Germline CDR1 is MDHEN and CDR2 is SYDVKM. The CDR3 is 15 residues long. V lost 5 bases and J 6 bases, leaving 18 bases between the germline ends. CDR3 nucleotides: TGTGCCAGCAGTGCAAGGGGGGCGTGGGGGGATACGCAGTATTTT. Encoded protein: CASSARGAWGDTQYF.

This clonotype has a handful of counts. The CDR3 DNA sequence: TGCGCCAGCAGTACAACACATAAGGGCCGCCGCGGCTACACCTTC. Encoded protein: CASSTTHKGRRGYTF. This chain joins TRBV4-3 and TRBJ1-2; no firm D call. The germline V gene encodes CDR1 LGHNA and CDR2 YSLEER. The CDR3 is made up of 15 amino acids. V lost 6 bases to trimming and J lost 8 bases, with 22 bases between them.